One and the same sample provided the 18 T cell receptor beta chains below, sequenced in a study of cytomegalovirus exposure and HLA in healthy donors. With 60 Vbeta and 13 Jbeta primers, the PCR was carried out. Sequencing was performed with immunoSEQ multiplex PCR; in TCRdb, only in-frame clones are kept and a portion is missing. This repertoire shows over 120,000 clones, around 84% found once; its top ten account for around 2.4%. Sequenced input: PBMCs. All receptors come from a man between 50 and 59 years old in good health and CMV-seronegative.

The genes are TRBV28 and TRBJ1-3; D gene unclear. The germline V gene has CDR1 MDHEN and CDR2 SYDVKM. The V end was cut by 3 bases, the J end by 3 bases, with 12 bases between. CDR3 size: 15 residues. CDR3 nucleotides: TGTGCCAGCAGTTTTCCTCAGAATGGTGGAAACACCATATATTTT. This sequence encodes CASSFPQNGGNTIYF.

This sequence joins TRBV7-6 and TRBJ1-1; tentative D call: TRBD1 (5 bases). Between the trimmed V and J ends, which lost 1 base and 4 bases, there was a span of 13 bases. Germline V gene lookup returns CDR1 SGHVS and CDR2 FNYEAQ. CDR3 size: 15 residues. The CDR3 sequence: CASSLVGQGSTEAFF. The CDR3 DNA sequence: TGTGCCAGCAGCTTAGTGGGCCAGGGATCCACTGAAGCTTTCTTT.

The rearrangement links TRBV15 to TRBJ1-4; D gene unclear. V shed 0 bases and J shed 5 bases, with 10 bases lying between them. This CDR3 region has 15 residues. CDR1 and CDR2 (germline): LNHNV, YYDKDF (reference sequence). The CDR3 loop is CATSREGRINEKLFF. In DNA form, the CDR3 reads TGTGCCACCAGCAGAGAGGGCCGGATAAATGAAAAACTGTTTTTT.

This clone turned up a few times. The chain recombines TRBV5-6 with TRBJ1-4; D unclear. The CDR3 sequence is 15 residues long. Germline loops: CDR1 SGHDT, CDR2 YYEEEE. The ends were cut back, 4 bases at V and 4 bases at J, with 14 bases in the middle. CDR3 loop: CASSPRLRGNEKLFF. Here the CDR3 DNA reads TGTGCCAGCAGCCCCCGGTTGCGCGGTAATGAAAAACTGTTTTTT.

This chain connects TRBV4-2 to TRBJ2-1; TRBD2 might be the D (6 bases). V was cut by 0 bases and J by 2 bases, with 11 bases left in between. CDR1 and CDR2 from the germline V gene are LGHNA and YNFKEQ. The length of the CDR3 is 16 residues. Here the CDR3 DNA reads TGTGCCAGCAGCCAAGATGCACGGGGGACCTACAATGAGCAGTTCTTC. It translates to CASSQDARGTYNEQFF.

DNA of the CDR3: TGTGCCACCAGCAGAGATCTGAGCGATTCCACCATATATTTT. Translation: CATSRDLSDSTIYF. This chain connects TRBV15 to TRBJ1-3; D unresolved. The CDR3 is 14 residues long. Germline CDR1 is LNHNV and CDR2 is YYDKDF (reference sequence). With 0 bases removed from V and 9 bases from J, the gap between germline ends came to 12 bases.

This clone was seen only a few times. The J gene is TRBJ2-1, the V gene TRBV7-9, with D perhaps matching TRBD2 (5 bases). Germline CDR1 reads SEHNR; CDR2 reads FQNEAQ (reference sequence). This CDR3 is 16 amino acids long. The ends were cut back, 1 base at V and 4 bases at J, with 14 bases in the middle. The CDR3 region has the DNA TGTGCCAGCAGCTTAGTCCGGACGGACTTATACAATGAGCAGTTCTTC. It is translated as CASSLVRTDLYNEQFF. Full variable domain (remainder filled in from reference TRBV7-9 and TRBJ2-1): DTGVSQNPRHKITKRGQNVTFRCDPISEHNRLYWYRQTLGQGPEFLTYFQNEAQLEKSRLLSDRFSAERPKGSFSTLEIQRTEQGDSAMYLCASSLVRTDLYNEQFFGPGTRLTVL.

The rearrangement uses TRBV30 and TRBJ1-1, with no clear D. Between the trimmed V and J ends, which lost 0 bases and 4 bases, there was a span of 9 bases. The CDR3 is 13 residues long. Germline V gene sequence: CDR1 GTSNPN, CDR2 SVGIG (reference sequence). The CDR3 DNA reads TGTGCCTGGAGTGTAAGCTCGAGCACTGAAGCTTTCTTT. As protein: CAWSVSSSTEAFF.

The chain recombines TRBV19 with TRBJ2-3; 7 bases match TRBD2. The germline CDR1 and CDR2 sequences are LNHDA and SQIVND (reference sequence). V was clipped by 4 bases and J by 1 base; unmatched bases: 11. This CDR3 has 17 amino acids. The CDR3 nucleotides read TGTGCCAGTAGTACCCAGCGGGATTCCCGAGGCACAGATACGCAGTATTTT. Translated, it gives CASSTQRDSRGTDTQYF.

The chain uses TRBV9 and TRBJ2-4, with 9 bases identical to TRBD1. Trimming removed 3 bases from V and 7 bases from J; junction bases left unmatched: 5. CDR1 is SGDLS and CDR2 is YYNGEE in the germline V gene. CDR3 length: 14 residues. CDR3: CASSAGDRGNIQYF. The CDR3 nucleotides are TGTGCCAGCAGCGCGGGAGACAGGGGGAACATTCAGTACTTC.

V is TRBV10-3 and J is TRBJ2-2; TRBD1 matches at 8 bases. The germline CDR1 and CDR2 sequences are ENHRY and SYGVKD. With 10 bases clipped from V and 0 bases from J, the junction kept 4 bases outside the gene matches. This CDR3 spans 14 amino acids. The CDR3 region has the DNA TGTGCCAGCTCGGACAGGGCGAACACCGGGGAGCTGTTTTTT. This sequence encodes CASSDRANTGELFF.

This chain uses TRBV28 with TRBJ2-6; 7 bases match TRBD2. This CDR3 spans 15 amino acids. Germline CDR1 and CDR2: MDHEN and SYDVKM. V shed 7 bases and J 4 bases; nucleotides not matched to a gene: 7. CDR3 region: CASNLRGVGANVLTF. CDR3 coding DNA: TGTGCCAGCAACTTACGGGGGGTAGGGGCCAACGTCCTGACTTTC.

The chain employs TRBV25-1 and TRBJ2-2; TRBD2 is a possible D gene (6 bases). The germline V gene has CDR1 MGHDK and CDR2 SYGVNS. V lost 6 bases and J 5 bases, leaving 19 bases between the germline ends. The CDR3 is 16 amino acids. The CDR3 region has the DNA TGTGCCAGCAGCCTAAACAACCCTCGGGGGACCGGGGAGCTGTTTTTT. Translation gives CASSLNNPRGTGELFF.

The rearrangement uses TRBV30 and TRBJ2-1, with 12 bases aligning to TRBD2. The CDR3 has 16 residues. CDR1 GTSNPN and CDR2 SVGIG come from the germline V gene (reference sequence). J lost 7 bases, V lost 0 bases, and 7 bases had no gene match. The CDR3 reads CAWSVLSGLAGNEQFF. The CDR3 nucleotides read TGTGCCTGGAGTGTACTAAGCGGACTAGCGGGGAATGAGCAGTTCTTC.

The V gene is TRBV29-1, the J gene TRBJ1-1; perhaps TRBD1 as D (6 bases). In germline, CDR1 is SQVTM, CDR2 ANQGSEA. V shed 7 bases and J shed 8 bases, with 11 bases lying between them. CDR3 size: 10 residues. CDR3 in DNA: TGCAGCGGGACAGAATCGGAAGCTTTCTTT. This translates into CSGTESEAFF.

This clone appeared a few times. The chain employs TRBV2 and TRBJ2-7; 8 nucleotides match TRBD2. The J segment lost 10 bases and the V segment lost 7 bases, leaving 12 bases of the junction unmatched. This CDR3 region has 13 residues. CDR1 is SNHLY and CDR2 is FYNNEI in the germline V gene. The CDR3 DNA follows: TGTGCCAGCACCCTAGCGGGTTCGGCCCCACAGTACTTC. Translated, it gives CASTLAGSAPQYF.

The chain employs TRBV18 and TRBJ1-1, with TRBD1 as a possible D gene (6 bases). Germline assignment: CDR1 KGHSH and CDR2 LQKENI. Between the trimmed V and J ends, which lost 6 bases and 0 bases, there was a span of 11 bases. This CDR3 comprises 14 residues. CDR3 in amino acids: CASSMDSLNTEAFF. CDR3 sequence (DNA): TGTGCCAGCTCGATGGACAGCTTGAACACTGAAGCTTTCTTT.

The V call is TRBV19, the J call TRBJ2-1; perhaps TRBD1 as D (6 bases). V lost 3 bases, J lost 0 bases, and 9 bases lay in between. Germline V lookup: CDR1 LNHDA, CDR2 SQIVND (reference sequence). The CDR3 sequence is 15 residues long. The CDR3 region has the DNA TGTGCCAGTAGTATTGGACAGCTCTCCTACAATGAGCAGTTCTTC. Translation: CASSIGQLSYNEQFF.